This record covers a single T cell receptor (beta chain). As yet, its antigen is unknown. A single base separates this from a much larger clone, so it may be a read error. The CDR3 does not close with the conserved phenylalanine or tryptophan, likely indicating a read error. All donors came from Russia, were Caucasian and healthy, and spanned ages roughly 6 to 100. The V gene lost 10 bases and the J gene lost 1 base, with 14 bases spanning the gap. This CDR3 has 14 amino acids. Germline CDR1 reads MNHEY; CDR2 reads SVGEGT. A second about 7 to 11 cycle PCR used barcoded and J-beta primers. Each TCR beta cDNA got a 12-nucleotide random molecular identifier. Each CDR3 protein is one row after TCRdb ran MiXCR on the 5' RACE reads. The sample lists 1.5 million to 2 million distinct CDR3 sequences, roughly 28% occurring once. This record comes from a study of blood T cells in healthy people across ages. Study findings and constraints: As naive T cell percentage varied, TCR beta diversity correlated strongly with it.

This rearrangement joins TRBV6-2 or TRBV6-3 to TRBJ2-4, with a possible D match to TRBD1 (5 bases). The source material was blood. The clonotype originates from a woman in her 30s in good health. The chain's CDR3 is CATCGAQAKNIQYY. As DNA, the CDR3 is TGTGCCACTTGTGGGGCCCAGGCCAAAAACATTCAGTACTAC.